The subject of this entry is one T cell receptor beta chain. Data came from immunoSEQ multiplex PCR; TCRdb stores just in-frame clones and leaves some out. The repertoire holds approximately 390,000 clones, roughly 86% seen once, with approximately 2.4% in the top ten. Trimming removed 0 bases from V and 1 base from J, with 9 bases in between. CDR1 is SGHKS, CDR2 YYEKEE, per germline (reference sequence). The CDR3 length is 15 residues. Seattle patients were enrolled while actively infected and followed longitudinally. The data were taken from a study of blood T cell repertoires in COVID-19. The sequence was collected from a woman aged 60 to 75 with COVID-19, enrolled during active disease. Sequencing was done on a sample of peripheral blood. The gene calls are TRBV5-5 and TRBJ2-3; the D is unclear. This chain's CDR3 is CASSLDPGGTDTQYF. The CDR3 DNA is TGTGCCAGCAGCTTGGACCCCGGAGGCACAGATACGCAGTATTTT.